This T cell receptor (beta chain) originates from a study of siplizumab effects on memory and regulatory T cells. Assays examined about 10^5 TCR templates per sample. Method: immunoSEQ multiplex PCR; TCRdb's copy keeps in-frame clones and lacks some. The sample shows under 140,000 clones, more than 90% of them seen only once. The CDR3 has 13 amino acids. Germline V gene sequence: CDR1 SGHRS, CDR2 YFSETQ. Trimming stripped 3 bases from V and 10 bases from J, with 14 bases between. The clonotype was recovered from a human donor in good health. J is TRBJ2-1 and V is TRBV5-1, with a weak D call TRBD2 (6 bases). Material for sequencing was CD4+ T cells sorted from blood. CDR3 protein: CASSSISGEEQFF. The CDR3 DNA reads TGCGCCAGCAGCTCCATTTCGGGGGAAGAGCAGTTCTTC.